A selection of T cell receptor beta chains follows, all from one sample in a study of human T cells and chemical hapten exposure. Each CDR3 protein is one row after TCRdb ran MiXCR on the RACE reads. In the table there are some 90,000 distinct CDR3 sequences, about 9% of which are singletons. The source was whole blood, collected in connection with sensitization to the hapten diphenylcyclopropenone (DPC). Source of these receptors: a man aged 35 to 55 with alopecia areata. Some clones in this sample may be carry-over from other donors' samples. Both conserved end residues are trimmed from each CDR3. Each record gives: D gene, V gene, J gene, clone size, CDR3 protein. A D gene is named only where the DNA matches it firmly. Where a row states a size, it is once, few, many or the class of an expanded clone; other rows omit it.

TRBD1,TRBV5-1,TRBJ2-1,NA,ASSPKQGALNNEQF
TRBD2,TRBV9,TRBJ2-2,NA,ACARELAVNTGELF
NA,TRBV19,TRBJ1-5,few,ASTLGRGRINQPQH
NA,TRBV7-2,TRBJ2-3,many,ASSLAVGSRTDTQY
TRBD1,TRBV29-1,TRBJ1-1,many,SVSGGLNTEAF
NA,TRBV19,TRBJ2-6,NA,ASSIGRGGYSSGANVLT
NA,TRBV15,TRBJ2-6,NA,ATSRAGGSGANVLT
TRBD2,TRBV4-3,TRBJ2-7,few,ASSTGTSGIYEQY
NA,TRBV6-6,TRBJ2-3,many,AIGVTDTQY
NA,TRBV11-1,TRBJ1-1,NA,ASSLGGRDGAF
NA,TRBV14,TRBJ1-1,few,ASSPTTEAF
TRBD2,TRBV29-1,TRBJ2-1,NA,SVVGGSSYNEQF
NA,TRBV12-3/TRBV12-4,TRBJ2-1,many,ASSGGRVSYNEQF
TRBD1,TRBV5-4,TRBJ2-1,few,ASSLPGGTNEQF
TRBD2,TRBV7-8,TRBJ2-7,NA,ASSLAITVSGGPYEQY
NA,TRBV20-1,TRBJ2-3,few,SARPPADSTQY
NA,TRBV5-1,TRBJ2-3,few,ASSLRGTRSDTQY
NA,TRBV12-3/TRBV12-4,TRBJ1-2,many,ASSSSSFNYGYT
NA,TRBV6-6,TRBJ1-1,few,ASSYGGGADTEAF
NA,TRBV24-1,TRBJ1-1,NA,ATRPAGNTEAF
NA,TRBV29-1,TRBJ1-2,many,SISRDLSGGYT
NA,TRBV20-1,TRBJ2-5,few,SAMAGGRETQY
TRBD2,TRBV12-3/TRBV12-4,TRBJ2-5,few,ASSLADLAGGETQY
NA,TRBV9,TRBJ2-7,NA,ASSVGDHYEQY
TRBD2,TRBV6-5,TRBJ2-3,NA,ASSYSSGRPDTQY
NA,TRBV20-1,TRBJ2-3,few,SALVPSGTDTQY
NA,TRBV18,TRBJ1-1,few,ASSPGRDTEAF
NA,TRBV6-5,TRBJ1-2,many,ASSSTENGYT
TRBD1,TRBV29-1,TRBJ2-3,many,SVEQGDGTDTQY
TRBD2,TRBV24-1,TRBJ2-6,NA,ATSDSTTSGSSGANVLT
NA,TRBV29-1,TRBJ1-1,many,SVGLGATEAF
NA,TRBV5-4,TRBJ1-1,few,ASSWRSFEAF
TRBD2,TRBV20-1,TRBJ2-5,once,SSSTLSLSGRAGETQY
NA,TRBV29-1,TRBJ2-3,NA,SVRTDHTDTQY
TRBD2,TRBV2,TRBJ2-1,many,ASSEAPHLAGVYNEQF
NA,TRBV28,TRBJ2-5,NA,ASSFLGLRGGTQY